This is a list of T cell receptor beta chains from one sample in a study of cytomegalovirus exposure and HLA in healthy donors. Some clones are missing from TCRdb's copy, which holds only in-frame ones; the method was immunoSEQ multiplex PCR. The data hold about 120,000 clones, with about 75% observed a single time. The sequenced sample was PBMCs. The origin of the receptors is a man aged 55 to 70 in good health and CMV-seropositive. Both conserved end residues are part of each CDR3. D genes are given only for firm matches. Rows may omit the clone size; those that give it use once, few, many or a size class.

j_gene	v_gene	abundance	d_gene	CDR3aa	CDR3nt
TRBJ2-5	TRBV9	NA	TRBD2	CASTEGSGRDLHERETQYF	TGTGCCAGCACCGAGGGGAGCGGGAGGGATCTCCATGAGCGGGAGACCCAGTACTTC
TRBJ1-1	TRBV5-1	NA	TRBD1	CASSKRQGVDPYEAFF	TGCGCCAGCAGCAAAAGACAGGGAGTGGACCCCTATGAAGCTTTCTTT
TRBJ1-1	TRBV10-1	NA	NA	CASSVGRGTEAFF	TGCGCCAGCAGTGTTGGCCGAGGCACTGAAGCTTTCTTT
TRBJ2-2	TRBV30	NA	TRBD2	CAWSLSPGLAGVWTGELFF	TGTGCCTGGAGTCTATCCCCGGGACTAGCGGGAGTGTGGACCGGGGAGCTGTTTTTT
TRBJ1-6	TRBV7-8	NA	NA	CASSLPHGQSPLHF	TGTGCCAGCAGCTTACCCCACGGACAGTCACCCCTCCACTTT
TRBJ2-7	TRBV7-2	NA	NA	CASSGGGGNSYEQYF	TGTGCCAGCAGCGGGGGCGGGGGAAACTCCTACGAGCAGTACTTC
TRBJ1-3	TRBV2	NA	NA	CASSYLQESSGNTIYF	TGTGCCAGCAGCTACCTCCAGGAAAGCTCTGGAAACACCATATATTTT
TRBJ1-1	TRBV10-3	NA	NA	CAIRPGLNTEAFF	TGTGCCATCAGACCCGGACTCAACACTGAAGCTTTCTTT
TRBJ1-3	TRBV10-3	NA	NA	CAIRDSGNTIYF	TGTGCCATCAGGGACAGTGGAAACACCATATATTTT
TRBJ1-1	TRBV2	NA	TRBD1	CASRGDRMNTEAFF	TGTGCCAGCAGGGGGGACAGGATGAACACTGAAGCTTTCTTT
TRBJ2-7	TRBV4-1	NA	TRBD1	CASSPIQVLQGAVHEQYF	TGCGCCAGCAGCCCCATCCAGGTGTTGCAGGGGGCAGTCCACGAGCAGTACTTC
TRBJ1-3	TRBV25-1	few	NA	CASSDPAGASSGNTIYF	TGTGCCAGCAGTGATCCCGCTGGGGCCAGCTCTGGAAACACCATATATTTT
TRBJ1-6	TRBV6-1	NA	TRBD1	CASSEVRGNSPLHF	TGTGCCAGCAGTGAAGTCAGGGGGAATTCACCCCTCCACTTT
TRBJ1-1	TRBV5-1	NA	NA	CASSLTGNTEAFF	TGCGCCAGCAGCCTGACAGGAAACACTGAAGCTTTCTTT
TRBJ2-3	TRBV2	once	NA	CATSAGRTDTQYF	TGTGCCACCTCTGCAGGGCGAACAGATACGCAGTATTTT
TRBJ2-5	TRBV7-7	NA	TRBD2	CASSLGNLGLAGLETQYF	TGTGCTAGCAGCTTAGGCAACTTGGGACTAGCGGGTTTGGAGACCCAGTACTTC
TRBJ1-1	TRBV28	once	TRBD1	CASRGSGTENTEAFF	TGTGCCAGCAGAGGATCCGGGACAGAGAACACTGAAGCTTTCTTT
TRBJ1-1	TRBV5-5	NA	TRBD1	CASSRGTVDEAFF	TGTGCCAGCAGCCGAGGGACAGTGGATGAAGCTTTCTTT
TRBJ2-3	TRBV10-1	NA	NA	CASSESGGGTDTQYF	TGCGCCAGCAGTGAGTCTGGGGGAGGAACAGATACGCAGTATTTT
TRBJ1-5	TRBV5-1	NA	NA	CASSLGDRTNQPQHF	TGCGCCAGCAGCTTGGGAGACAGGACTAATCAGCCCCAGCATTTT
TRBJ1-5	TRBV6-5	NA	NA	CASRPGGPTQPQHF	TGTGCCAGCAGACCGGGGGGGCCAACCCAGCCCCAGCATTTT
TRBJ2-1	TRBV7-9	NA	TRBD2	CASSSSSGGALNEQFF	TGTGCCAGCAGCTCCTCTAGCGGGGGGGCGCTTAATGAGCAGTTCTTC
TRBJ1-1	TRBV18	NA	NA	CASSPRPDMNTEAFF	TGTGCCAGCTCACCACGGCCGGACATGAACACTGAAGCTTTCTTT
TRBJ1-2	TRBV7-2	NA	TRBD1	CASSIPALGQGAGDYGYTF	TGTGCCAGCAGCATACCCGCCCTAGGACAGGGGGCGGGTGACTATGGCTACACCTTC
TRBJ1-6	TRBV7-9	NA	NA	CASSLMQGSPLHF	TGTGCCAGCAGCTTAATGCAGGGGTCACCCCTCCACTTT
TRBJ2-1	TRBV5-4	once	TRBD2	CASSLGGGAIYNEQFF	TGTGCCAGCAGCTTAGGCGGGGGGGCCATCTACAATGAGCAGTTCTTC
TRBJ2-4	TRBV19	NA	TRBD1	CASNNRGQGNIQYF	TGTGCCAGTAACAACCGGGGACAGGGGAACATTCAGTACTTC
TRBJ2-1	TRBV4-1	NA	NA	CASSQLDILSYNEQFF	TGCGCCAGCAGCCAACTGGACATCCTCTCCTACAATGAGCAGTTCTTC
TRBJ1-2	TRBV5-1	NA	NA	CASSLGEQGLNYGYTF	TGCGCCAGCAGCTTGGGTGAGCAGGGGCTGAACTATGGCTACACCTTC
TRBJ1-2	TRBV7-9	NA	TRBD1	CASMAGGHGYTF	TGTGCCTCAATGGCAGGGGGTCATGGCTACACCTTC
TRBJ1-3	TRBV14	NA	NA	CAGSHGHSGNTIYF	TGTGCCGGCAGCCACGGTCACTCTGGAAACACCATATATTTT
TRBJ2-7	TRBV19	NA	NA	CATFGRESYEQYF	TGTGCCACTTTTGGTAGGGAGTCCTACGAGCAGTACTTC
TRBJ1-1	TRBV27	NA	NA	CASSLGRGWGTEAFF	TGTGCCAGCAGTTTGGGTCGAGGGTGGGGTACTGAAGCTTTCTTT